The rows below give T cell receptor beta chains drawn from one sample of a study of cytomegalovirus exposure and HLA in healthy donors. Data came from immunoSEQ multiplex PCR; TCRdb stores just in-frame clones and leaves some out. The profile shows about 98,000 clones, roughly 81% of them singletons. The specimen sequenced was PBMCs. Every receptor here comes from a man aged 40-50 years in good health and CMV-seronegative. The CDR3 runs from the conserved cysteine through the conserved F or W. D genes are given only for firm matches. Expanded clones are given a class, and other clones once, few, many or no size at all.

v_gene	abundance	d_gene	j_gene	CDR3aa	CDR3nt
TRBV6-5	few	NA	TRBJ1-2	CASSYTGTKGYTF	TGTGCCAGCAGTTATACAGGGACTAAAGGGTACACCTTC
TRBV7-9	once	NA	TRBJ1-1	CASSLLQAEAFF	TGTGCCAGCAGCTTACTACAGGCTGAAGCTTTCTTT
TRBV9	NA	NA	TRBJ2-2	CASSANTGGAGELFF	TGTGCCAGCAGCGCCAACACAGGGGGGGCCGGGGAGCTGTTTTTT
TRBV11-2	NA	NA	TRBJ1-4	CASSLDRGSLFF	TGTGCCAGCAGCTTAGACCGGGGATCCCTGTTTTTT
TRBV4-3	few	NA	TRBJ1-2	CASSRDMGYGYTF	TGCGCCAGCAGCCGGGACATGGGCTATGGCTACACCTTC
TRBV4-2	once	TRBD1	TRBJ1-1	CASSQETGIGTEAFF	TGTGCCAGCAGCCAGGAGACAGGGATTGGCACTGAAGCTTTCTTT
TRBV9	NA	NA	TRBJ1-1	CASSVGVGQGNTEAFF	TGTGCCAGCAGCGTAGGTGTCGGGCAGGGGAACACTGAAGCTTTCTTT
TRBV5-4	NA	NA	TRBJ2-1	CASSLVGDNEQFF	TGTGCCAGCAGCTTGGTAGGGGACAATGAGCAGTTCTTC
TRBV19	NA	TRBD1	TRBJ2-7	CASSIRTGKMGSYEQYF	TGTGCCAGTAGTATACGGACAGGGAAGATGGGCTCCTACGAGCAGTACTTC
TRBV19	NA	NA	TRBJ1-5	CASKQDSNQPQHF	TGTGCCAGTAAGCAAGATAGCAATCAGCCCCAGCATTTT
TRBV6-1	NA	NA	TRBJ2-7	CASSERRVSYEQYF	TGTGCCAGCAGTGAACGCAGGGTGTCCTACGAGCAGTACTTC
TRBV7-2	NA	TRBD2	TRBJ2-3	CASSLASGGTDTQYF	TGTGCCAGCAGCTTAGCTAGCGGGGGGACAGATACGCAGTATTTT
TRBV4-1	once	NA	TRBJ1-4	CASSQDKGRVTNEKLFF	TGCGCCAGCAGCCAAGATAAGGGCAGGGTTACTAATGAAAAACTGTTTTTT